Below are 10 T cell receptor beta chains sequenced from a single sample in a study of T cells after posttransplantation cyclophosphamide. TCRdb keeps only in-frame clones here, not all; method: immunoSEQ multiplex PCR. This table holds 34,000 or so clones, roughly 90% found once. The naive gate required viable CD3+CD4+ or CD3+CD8+ cells with CCR7+CD45RA+CD45RO-CD95-CD27+CD28+ phenotype. Source material: naive CD4+ T cells sorted from blood. These receptor sequences come from a man aged 30-40 years in good health and a related stem cell transplant donor.

The V call is TRBV5-5, the J call TRBJ2-2; 10 nucleotides agree with TRBD1. The CDR3 runs to 18 residues. CDR1 and CDR2 from the germline V gene are SGHKS and YYEKEE (reference sequence). V lost 1 base, J lost 3 bases, and 9 bases stayed unmatched. This CDR3 reads CASSLPQTGGPDTGELFF. The CDR3 nucleotides read TGTGCCAGCAGCTTGCCCCAGACAGGGGGCCCCGACACCGGGGAGCTGTTTTTT.

The chain has TRBV4-1 and TRBJ1-5, with TRBD1 matching over 8 bases. The CDR3 is 16 amino acids. The germline gives CDR1 MGHRA, CDR2 YSYEKL. V shed 3 bases, J shed 1 base, and the junction held 5 bases outside the gene matches. The CDR3 DNA sequence: TGCGCCAGCAGCCAGGACGGACAGGGAAGCAATCAGCCCCAGCATTTT. Its translation is CASSQDGQGSNQPQHF.

The chain carries TRBV18 and TRBJ1-5; TRBD1 matches at 12 bases. Unmatched junction bases numbered 8, after V lost 3 bases and J lost 2 bases. This CDR3 spans 18 amino acids. Germline CDR1 and CDR2: KGHSH and LQKENI. The CDR3 protein is CASSPLPGQGAGNQPQHF. For the CDR3, the DNA is TGTGCCAGCTCACCCCTGCCGGGACAGGGGGCAGGCAATCAGCCCCAGCATTTT.

This sequence joins TRBV19 and TRBJ1-1; 8 bases are a match to TRBD1. There are 18 residues in the CDR3. V shed 5 bases and J 1 base; nucleotides not matched to a gene: 15. Germline CDR1 is LNHDA and CDR2 is SQIVND (reference sequence). The CDR3 region is CASSRTGQVQQWNTEAFF. The CDR3 bases are TGTGCCAGTAGTCGGACGGGACAGGTCCAACAATGGAACACTGAAGCTTTCTTT.

Written as DNA, the CDR3 is TGCGCCAGCAGCCAAGACGGAGGGAACTATGGCTACACCTTC. Its protein is CASSQDGGNYGYTF. The gene calls are TRBV4-3 and TRBJ1-2, with D unresolved. The CDR3 contains 14 residues. Germline V CDR1 and CDR2: LGHNA, YSLEER. V was trimmed by 0 bases and J by 2 bases, leaving 7 bases between them.

The V call is TRBV28, the J call TRBJ1-1; D call uncertain. The V end lost 0 bases, the J end lost 0 bases, and 8 bases lay between the germline ends. Germline CDR1 reads MDHEN; CDR2 reads SYDVKM. The CDR3 length is 15 residues. The CDR3, as DNA: TGTGCCAGCAGTTTATGGGTAGCAATGAACACTGAAGCTTTCTTT. This codes for CASSLWVAMNTEAFF.

The chain joins TRBV10-3 to TRBJ2-5; TRBD2 might be the D (5 bases). The CDR3 is made up of 13 amino acids. Trimming took 2 bases from V and 5 from J, leaving 9 bases between them. The germline CDR1 and CDR2 sequences are ENHRY and SYGVKD. The CDR3, as DNA: TGTGCCATCAGTGAGATAGCGCGGGAGACCCAGTACTTC. Its protein product is CAISEIARETQYF.

This clone has just one count. The chain employs TRBV6-5 and TRBJ2-1, with TRBD2 matching 7 bases. CDR3 length: 12 amino acids. J gave up 11 bases and V 6 bases, and 7 bases lay outside the gene matches. CDR1 and CDR2 (germline): MNHEY, SVGAGI. The CDR3 DNA reads TGTGCCAGCAGCCGGAGCGGGGATAAGCAGTTCTTC. It specifies CASSRSGDKQFF.

The chain carries TRBV7-3 and TRBJ2-3; the match to TRBD1 covers 9 bases. Germline CDR1 is SGHTA and CDR2 is FQGTGA. The CDR3 is 17 residues long. J lost 8 bases, V lost 5 bases, and 17 bases had no gene match. CDR3: CASSLGSGTGSPSTQYF. As DNA, the CDR3 is TGTGCCAGCAGCCTAGGGTCTGGGACAGGGTCACCTAGTACGCAGTATTTT.

The chain combines TRBV7-2 with TRBJ2-7, with TRBD2 matching 14 bases. The V segment lost 4 bases and the J segment 0 bases; nucleotides outside the gene matches: 5. Germline V lookup: CDR1 SGHTA, CDR2 FQGNSA. The CDR3 length is 17 residues. CDR3 amino acids: CASSSSGTSGSSYEQYF. The DNA of the CDR3 is TGTGCCAGCAGCTCGAGCGGGACTAGCGGGAGCTCCTACGAGCAGTACTTC.